The rows below give T cell receptor beta chains drawn from one sample of a study of patients and donors after allogeneic stem cell transplantation. TCRdb reprocessed the RT-PCR reads via MiXCR and lists one record per CDR3 protein. The sample shows fewer than 200,000 distinct CDR3 sequences, around 28% of them seen only once. Sequences were obtained from blood, either unsorted or a sorted T cell fraction (not recorded which). Receptors originate from a human donor who was either an allogeneic HSCT recipient or a stem cell or donor lymphocyte infusion donor (not recorded which). It is not recorded whose cells these are; they may come from a transplant donor. The CDR3 runs from the conserved cysteine through the conserved F or W. The D gene is left open where the match is weak. Size values are once, few and many counts, or a class for expanded clones, and some rows have none.

TRBD1,NA,TRBV4-1,TRBJ2-5,TGCGCCAGCAGCAGGGGGCGAGTGACCCAGTACTTC,CASSRGRVTQYF
NA,NA,TRBV25-1,TRBJ2-7,TGTGCCAGCAGTGACTGGGCGAGCTCCTACGAGCAGTACTTC,CASSDWASSYEQYF
TRBD1,few,TRBV6-2/TRBV6-3,TRBJ1-2,TGTGCCAGCAGTTACTCGGGACAGGGGGGCCGACAGGACTATGGCTACACCTTC,CASSYSGQGGRQDYGYTF
NA,NA,TRBV7-2,TRBJ1-2,TGTGCCAGCAGCCCCCGGGACCCCGGACGGAGCTATGGCTACACCTTC,CASSPRDPGRSYGYTF
NA,few,TRBV15,TRBJ1-4,TGTGCCACCAGCAGAGATACCCTGGGGGGTGAAAAACTGTTTTTT,CATSRDTLGGEKLFF
TRBD1,NA,TRBV5-6,TRBJ2-1,TGTGCCAGGAACGACAGGGGGTCGGACAATGAGCAGTTCTTC,CARNDRGSDNEQFF
NA,NA,TRBV12-3/TRBV12-4,TRBJ2-2,TGTGCCAGCACTACCGGCGGCGGGGAGCTGTTTTTT,CASTTGGGELFF
NA,few,TRBV30,TRBJ1-6,TGTGCCTGGAGCTCGGGACCGTTGAATTCACCCCTCCACTTT,CAWSSGPLNSPLHF
NA,NA,TRBV24-1,TRBJ2-3,TGTGCCACCAGTGATTTTGATACGCAGTATTTT,CATSDFDTQYF
NA,many,TRBV19,TRBJ1-2,TGTGCCAGTAAAACGGGGGGGACACCTGACTATGGCTACACCTTC,CASKTGGTPDYGYTF
NA,few,TRBV5-1,TRBJ2-3,TGCGCCAGCAGCGCGTTACAGGGCGAGTGGGGTACGCAGTATTTT,CASSALQGEWGTQYF
TRBD1,NA,TRBV27,TRBJ2-5,TGTGCCAGCAGTTCCTGGGACAGTCAAGAGACCCAGTACTTC,CASSSWDSQETQYF
NA,few,TRBV6-6,TRBJ1-2,TGTGCCAGCAGTTACCCCCTGGGGACGGGGTATGGCTACACCTTC,CASSYPLGTGYGYTF
NA,few,TRBV28,TRBJ1-5,TGTGCCAGCACTAGCAATCAGCCCCAGCATTTT,CASTSNQPQHF
TRBD1,NA,TRBV29-1,TRBJ2-5,TGCAGCGTTGACAGGACAGGGAGTCCCTCGGAGACCCAGTACTTC,CSVDRTGSPSETQYF
NA,NA,TRBV29-1,TRBJ1-1,TGCAGCGTTCAAACGAGCACTGAAGCTTTCTTT,CSVQTSTEAFF
NA,few,TRBV4-2,TRBJ2-1,TGTGCCAGCAGCCAAGATTTGCTTTACAATGAGCAGTTCTTC,CASSQDLLYNEQFF
NA,few,TRBV12-3/TRBV12-4,TRBJ1-6,TGTGCCAGCAGTTTAACGTTCGGGGAAAATTCACCCCTCCACTTT,CASSLTFGENSPLHF
NA,few,TRBV29-1,TRBJ1-1,TGCAGCGTTAGGTGGTTCGGGGGGCACACTGAAGCTTTCTTT,CSVRWFGGHTEAFF